One and the same sample provided the 12 T cell receptor beta chains below, sequenced in a study of Tregs in tolerant kidney transplant recipients. Generated by immunoSEQ multiplex PCR, the TCRdb table keeps only in-frame clones and is missing some. The sample consists of about 64,000 clones, less than 98% of them appearing once. The sequences come from Tregs from blood, collected before the transplant. The receptors were gathered from a human donor who received a combined kidney and bone marrow transplant.

The J gene is TRBJ2-3, the V gene TRBV28; 7 bases are shared with TRBD1. Per the germline V gene, CDR1 is MDHEN and CDR2 is SYDVKM. This CDR3 has 14 residues. V was clipped by 6 bases and J by 4 bases; unmatched bases: 7. CDR3 sequence: CASRPDRVSDTQYF. CDR3 in DNA: TGTGCCAGCAGACCTGACAGGGTATCAGATACGCAGTATTTT.

The CDR3 DNA reads TGTGCCAGCAGCTTAAGGGGAATCAACACTGAAGCTTTCTTT. It encodes CASSLRGINTEAFF. The chain recombines TRBV7-2 with TRBJ1-1, with D possibly being TRBD1 (5 bases). The CDR3 contains 14 residues. V gave up 2 bases and J gave up 2 bases, with 9 bases separating them. CDR1 and CDR2 from the germline V gene are SGHTA and FQGNSA.

The rearrangement uses TRBV7-6 and TRBJ2-2; maybe TRBD2 (5 bases). CDR1 and CDR2 (germline): SGHVS, FNYEAQ. V was trimmed by 1 base and J by 2 bases, leaving 11 bases between them. There are 16 residues in the CDR3. This CDR3 is CASSLVEGGNTGELFF. The DNA of the CDR3 is TGTGCCAGCAGCTTAGTTGAGGGCGGAAACACCGGGGAGCTGTTTTTT. Full variable domain (rest looked up from reference TRBV7-6 and TRBJ2-2): GAGVSQSPRYKVTKRGQDVALRCDPISGHVSLYWYRQALGQGPEFLTYFNYEAQQDKSGLPNDRFSAERPEGSISTLTIQRTEQRDSAMYRCASSLVEGGNTGELFFGEGSRLTVL.

The gene calls are TRBV5-1 and TRBJ2-7; unclear D gene. Germline assignment: CDR1 SGHRS and CDR2 YFSETQ. The CDR3 covers 14 residues. Trimming left V 0 bases short and J 5 bases short, with 12 bases between. CDR3 region: CASSLVSGNDEQYF. The DNA of the CDR3 is TGCGCCAGCAGCTTGGTATCAGGCAACGACGAGCAGTACTTC.

The chain carries TRBV30 and TRBJ1-1, with D tentatively TRBD1 (5 bases). Per germline, CDR1 GTSNPN and CDR2 SVGIG (reference sequence). The CDR3 is made up of 12 amino acids. V lost 2 bases and J 10 bases, leaving 14 bases between the germline ends. CDR3 sequence (DNA): TGTGCCTGGAGTTTTTCTTGGGGCCGAGCTTTCTTT. Encoded protein: CAWSFSWGRAFF.

The chain uses TRBV5-1 and TRBJ2-1; TRBD1 agrees at 10 bases. The J segment lost 4 bases and the V segment lost 7 bases, leaving 5 bases of the junction unmatched. The CDR3 has 14 residues. The V gene's germline CDR1 is SGHRS and CDR2 YFSETQ. The CDR3 nucleotides read TGCGCCAGCCAGACAGGGGGCGCTTACAATGAGCAGTTCTTC. This sequence encodes CASQTGGAYNEQFF.

This chain links TRBV5-1 with TRBJ1-5, with a tentative D call TRBD1 (6 bases). Per germline, CDR1 SGHRS and CDR2 YFSETQ. This CDR3 is built from 15 residues. Trimming took 5 bases from V and 0 from J, leaving 12 bases between them. Here the CDR3 reads CASRGQSYSNQPQHF. The DNA of the CDR3 is TGCGCCAGCAGAGGACAGTCATATAGCAATCAGCCCCAGCATTTT.

CDR3 sequence reads: CASSQYGLAGPTNKRYF. In DNA form, the CDR3 reads TGTGCCAGCAGCCAATATGGACTAGCGGGGCCAACAAACAAGCGGTACTTC. The chain combines TRBV11-3 with TRBJ2-7, with 12 bases fitting TRBD2. The CDR3 is 17 residues long. J was trimmed by 12 bases and V by 5 bases; bases with no gene match: 20. Germline V lookup: CDR1 SGHNT, CDR2 YENEEA.

The chain is built from TRBV14 and TRBJ1-2, with D possibly being TRBD1 (5 bases). Trimming cost V 4 bases and J 4 bases, with 10 bases left between them. Germline CDR1 is SGHDN and CDR2 is FVKESK. The CDR3 runs 13 residues. CDR3 DNA sequence: TGTGCCAGCAGCCGTCTGGGGCCCTATGGCTACACCTTC. This translates into CASSRLGPYGYTF.

The chain carries TRBV19 and TRBJ1-5, with 7 nucleotides matching TRBD1. The CDR3 runs 16 residues. The ends lost 2 bases at V and 3 bases at J; junction bases unmatched: 7. Germline V gives CDR1 LNHDA, CDR2 SQIVND (reference sequence). The CDR3 protein is CASSISRTGLNQPQHF. CDR3 nucleotides: TGTGCCAGTAGTATATCTCGGACAGGCCTCAATCAGCCCCAGCATTTT.

V is TRBV4-1 and J is TRBJ1-1, with D maybe TRBD1 (6 bases). Looked up from germline, CDR1 is MGHRA and CDR2 is YSYEKL. The CDR3 is 15 amino acids. V gave up 4 bases and J gave up 7 bases, with 19 bases separating them. CDR3 DNA sequence: TGCGCCAGCAGCCGAGGAACGGACAGCGCCAGTGAAGCTTTCTTT. It codes for CASSRGTDSASEAFF.

The genes are TRBV19 and TRBJ2-2; no firm D call. The CDR3 covers 13 residues. The germline V gene has CDR1 LNHDA and CDR2 SQIVND (reference sequence). With 5 bases removed from V and 8 bases from J, the gap between germline ends came to 12 bases. The CDR3 spells CASSPLGGGELFF. CDR3 bases: TGTGCCAGTAGTCCCCTCGGCGGTGGGGAGCTGTTTTTT.